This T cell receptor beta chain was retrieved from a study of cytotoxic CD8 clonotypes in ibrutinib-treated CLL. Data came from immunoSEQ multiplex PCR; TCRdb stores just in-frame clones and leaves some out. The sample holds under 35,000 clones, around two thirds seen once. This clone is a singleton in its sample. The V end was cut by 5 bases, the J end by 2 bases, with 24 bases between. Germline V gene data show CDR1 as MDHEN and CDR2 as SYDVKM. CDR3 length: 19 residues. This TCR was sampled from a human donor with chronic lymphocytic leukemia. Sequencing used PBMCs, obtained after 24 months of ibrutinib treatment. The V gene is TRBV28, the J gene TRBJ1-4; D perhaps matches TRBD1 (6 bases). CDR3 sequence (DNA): TGTGCCAGCAGTCCGTCCCTTGGACAGACAGGAGTGACTAATGAAAAACTGTTTTTT. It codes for CASSPSLGQTGVTNEKLFF.